The 24 T cell receptor beta chains below were found in one sample sequenced in a study of cytomegalovirus exposure and HLA in healthy donors. 60 Vbeta and 13 Jbeta primers were used in PCR. Generated by immunoSEQ multiplex PCR, the TCRdb table keeps only in-frame clones and is missing some. Seen here are 150,000 to 200,000 clones, 76% observed once, and the top ten hold 0.7% to 0.85%. Material: PBMCs. These receptors were collected from a female donor in good health and CMV-seronegative.

The chain employs TRBV10-1 and TRBJ2-3, with 7 positions matching TRBD2. The CDR3 is 18 residues long. Per the germline V gene, CDR1 is WNHNN and CDR2 is SYGVQD (reference sequence). V lost 1 base, J lost 0 bases, and 10 bases stayed unmatched. DNA for the CDR3: TGCGCCAGCAGTGAGTGTGGACTAGAGCTGACTAGCACAGATACGCAGTATTTT. This sequence encodes CASSECGLELTSTDTQYF.

The chain recombines TRBV7-9 with TRBJ1-2, with D unclear. Germline V gene data show CDR1 as SEHNR and CDR2 as FQNEAQ (reference sequence). V lost 5 bases, J lost 1 base, and 11 bases lay in between. The CDR3 is 14 residues long. DNA for the CDR3: TGTGCCAGCAGCATTTTAGGGAGTAACTATGGCTACACCTTC. The encoded protein is CASSILGSNYGYTF. Supplemented by reference TRBV7-9 and TRBJ1-2, the full variable domain reads DTGVSQNPRHKITKRGQNVTFRCDPISEHNRLYWYRQTLGQGPEFLTYFQNEAQLEKSRLLSDRFSAERPKGSFSTLEIQRTEQGDSAMYLCASSILGSNYGYTFGSGTRLTVV.

This chain joins TRBV4-1 and TRBJ2-5; the match to TRBD2 covers 9 bases. The V segment lost 1 base and the J segment 1 base; nucleotides outside the gene matches: 10. Per germline, CDR1 MGHRA and CDR2 YSYEKL. This CDR3 is built from 18 residues. CDR3 in amino acids: CASSQVNVGGGAQETQYF. In nucleotides, the CDR3 is TGCGCCAGCAGCCAAGTAAACGTTGGCGGGGGGGCCCAAGAGACCCAGTACTTC.

The chain couples TRBV6-5 to TRBJ1-6; TRBD1 matches 8 bases. Germline V gene data show CDR1 as MNHEY and CDR2 as SVGAGI. The CDR3 is made up of 16 amino acids. The ends lost 0 bases at V and 10 bases at J; junction bases unmatched: 8. The CDR3 DNA follows: TGTGCCAGCAGTTACTCCAAACAGGGGGGAAGGTCACCCCTCCACTTT. This translates into CASSYSKQGGRSPLHF.

This clone has only one observation. This chain uses TRBV14 with TRBJ2-1, with a weak D call TRBD1 (6 bases). The germline CDR1 and CDR2 sequences are SGHDN and FVKESK. V lost 4 bases to trimming and J lost 7 bases, with 17 bases between them. The CDR3 covers 15 residues. CDR3 amino acids: CASSRGGGFVNEQFF. The CDR3 DNA is TGTGCCAGCAGCCGAGGGGGTGGTTTTGTTAATGAGCAGTTCTTC.

V and J are TRBV27 and TRBJ1-6; no reliable D call. This CDR3 has 13 residues. V shed 3 bases and J shed 7 bases, with 7 bases lying between them. The V gene's germline CDR1 is MNHEY and CDR2 SMNVEV (reference sequence). CDR3 DNA: TGTGCCAGCAGTTTGGCCAGGAATTCACCCCTCCACTTT. Residues: CASSLARNSPLHF.

The V and J genes are TRBV6-6 and TRBJ1-1; possible D gene TRBD1, 6 bases. The ends were cut back, 2 bases at V and 8 bases at J, with 21 bases in the middle. This CDR3 spans 16 amino acids. CDR1 and CDR2 (germline): MNHNY, SVGAGI (reference sequence). The CDR3 DNA reads as TGTGCCAGCAGTTACCCCAAGGTCAGGGGTCAAATCGAAGCTTTCTTT. Translated: CASSYPKVRGQIEAFF.

In the case of this clone: The germline gene is not matched at one end of the junction; a read error may be the cause. The chain links TRBV19 to TRBJ2-7; D ambiguous. Germline V gene lookup returns CDR1 LNHDA and CDR2 SQIVND (reference sequence). This CDR3 contains 12 residues. CDR3 loop: CASSNRVFEQYF. The CDR3 DNA reads as TGTGCCAGCAGTAACCGAGTTTTCGAGCAGTACTTC.

This clone came up a few times. The chain uses TRBV6-1 and TRBJ1-2, with 11 bases identical to TRBD1. There are 13 residues in the CDR3. J was trimmed by 5 bases and V by 7 bases; bases with no gene match: 3. Germline CDR1 and CDR2: MNHNS and SASEGT. CDR3 sequence: CASKRDRGYGYTF. In DNA, the CDR3 is TGTGCCAGCAAACGGGACAGGGGGTATGGCTACACCTTC.

The V and J genes are TRBV20-1 and TRBJ1-1; no reliable D call. The CDR3 has 11 residues. Germline-derived CDR1 and CDR2 are DFQATT and SNEGSKA (reference sequence). The CDR3 bases are TGCAAGGCTTCGGGAGGCACTGAAGCTTTCTTT. Its protein is CKASGGTEAFF.

This clone came up a few times. The chain couples TRBV5-6 to TRBJ2-7; 7 positions agree with TRBD1. The CDR3 totals 13 residues. V lost 2 bases to trimming and J lost 4 bases; unmatched junction nucleotides: 3. Germline CDR1 SGHDT, CDR2 YYEEEE. The CDR3 protein is CASSFRQGYEQYF. CDR3 DNA: TGTGCCAGCAGCTTTCGACAGGGTTACGAGCAGTACTTC.

This clone has a single count. This chain links TRBV6-5 with TRBJ1-2; the D is unclear. V lost 7 bases and J lost 7, with 19 bases in between. This CDR3 has 14 residues. Germline CDR1 is MNHEY and CDR2 is SVGAGI. The CDR3 protein is CASKGNQEAGGYTF. DNA for the CDR3: TGTGCCAGCAAAGGTAACCAGGAGGCTGGTGGCTACACCTTC.

The rearrangement links TRBV9 to TRBJ1-5; 8 positions match TRBD1. CDR1 is SGDLS, CDR2 YYNGEE, per germline. The CDR3 totals 18 residues. With 6 bases clipped from V and 0 bases from J, the junction kept 14 bases outside the gene matches. CDR3 in amino acids: CASNDRGAPTNSNQPQHF. In nucleotides, the CDR3 is TGTGCCAGCAACGACAGGGGCGCCCCAACTAATAGCAATCAGCCCCAGCATTTT.

This chain links TRBV4-1 with TRBJ2-7; 7 positions agree with TRBD1. CDR1 is MGHRA, CDR2 YSYEKL, per germline. This CDR3 is 13 amino acids long. V lost 4 bases to trimming and J lost 3 bases; unmatched junction nucleotides: 3. The DNA of the CDR3 is TGCGCCAGCAGCCTCCGGGACAGCTACGAGCAGTACTTC. Translation: CASSLRDSYEQYF.

This clone has just a few counts. V is TRBV5-4 and J is TRBJ2-7; possible D gene TRBD2, 6 bases. V lost 1 base to trimming and J lost 5 bases, with 13 bases between them. Germline V lookup: CDR1 SGHNT, CDR2 YYREEE (reference sequence). The CDR3 spans 14 residues. CDR3 coding DNA: TGTGCCAGCAGCTTGCGGCGGGGCGTCGACGAGCAGTACTTC. This gives the protein CASSLRRGVDEQYF.

The genes are TRBV5-5 and TRBJ2-2, with 12 bases aligning to TRBD2. The length of the CDR3 is 18 residues. CDR1 and CDR2 (germline): SGHKS, YYEKEE (reference sequence). V gave up 0 bases and J gave up 5 bases; unmatched junction bases: 8. The CDR3 sequence: CASSLAASGGAFTGELFF. Here the CDR3 DNA reads TGTGCCAGCAGCTTGGCGGCTAGCGGGGGGGCCTTTACCGGGGAGCTGTTTTTT. Supplemented by reference TRBV5-5 and TRBJ2-2, the full variable domain reads DAGVTQSPTHLIKTRGQQVTLRCSPISGHKSVSWYQQVLGQGPQFIFQYYEKEERGRGNFPDRFSARQFPNYSSELNVNALLLGDSALYLCASSLAASGGAFTGELFFGEGSRLTVL.

This rearrangement joins TRBV9 to TRBJ1-1, with TRBD1 as a possible D gene (5 bases). V was pared by 5 bases and J by 4 bases, with 12 bases between. The CDR3 loop spans 13 amino acids. Germline V CDR1 and CDR2: SGDLS, YYNGEE. As DNA, the CDR3 is TGTGCCAGCAGAGCGGGGGAGGGCACTGAAGCTTTCTTT. It codes for CASRAGEGTEAFF.

This clone was observed a few times. The chain has TRBV5-5 and TRBJ2-3, with 7 bases fitting TRBD1. This CDR3 is built from 16 residues. Germline CDR1 reads SGHKS; CDR2 reads YYEKEE (reference sequence). The V gene end was trimmed by 0 bases and the J gene end by 2 bases; junction bases not matched to a gene: 6. The CDR3 is CASSLGGTASTDTQYF. The CDR3 DNA is TGTGCCAGCAGCTTGGGGGGGACAGCCTCCACAGATACGCAGTATTTT.

The chain recombines TRBV2 with TRBJ1-2; possibly TRBD1 for D (6 bases). The CDR3 consists of 14 residues. CDR1 is SNHLY and CDR2 is FYNNEI in the germline V gene. The V gene lost 6 bases and the J gene lost 4 bases, with 15 bases spanning the gap. CDR3 in DNA: TGTGCCAGCAGACCCTCAACAGGGATCTATGGCTACACCTTC. Encoded protein: CASRPSTGIYGYTF. The whole variable domain, filled in from reference TRBV2 and TRBJ1-2, reads EPEVTQTPSHQVTQMGQEVILRCVPISNHLYFYWYRQILGQKVEFLVSFYNNEISEKSEIFDDQFSVERPDGSNFTLKIRSTKLEDSAMYFCASRPSTGIYGYTFGSGTRLTVV.

The J gene is TRBJ2-1, the V gene TRBV6-5; tentatively, D is TRBD2 (7 bases). Germline V gene lookup returns CDR1 MNHEY and CDR2 SVGAGI. The CDR3 is made up of 14 amino acids. The germline V and J ends were trimmed by 4 bases and 2 bases, with 9 bases remaining between them. The CDR3 DNA reads TGTGCCAGCAGTTCGGGGGGCCCCTACAATGAGCAGTTCTTC. As protein: CASSSGGPYNEQFF.

The rearrangement links TRBV28 to TRBJ2-2, with 8 bases fitting TRBD1. Germline assignment: CDR1 MDHEN and CDR2 SYDVKM. CDR3 size: 14 residues. V shed 8 bases and J 5 bases; nucleotides not matched to a gene: 7. In nucleotides, the CDR3 is TGTGCCAGCCGAACCAGGGGGCAAACCGGGGAGCTGTTTTTT. It translates to CASRTRGQTGELFF.

For this clone: The sample holds other DNA sequences that translate to the same CDR3. This chain joins TRBV7-9 and TRBJ2-3; 10 bases are a match to TRBD2. Trimming took 5 bases from V and 1 from J; bases not matched to a gene: 3. There are 15 residues in the CDR3. The germline gives CDR1 SEHNR, CDR2 FQNEAQ (reference sequence). CDR3 in DNA: TGTGCCAGCAGCCGAGGGACTAGCGGCACAGATACGCAGTATTTT. Translating it yields CASSRGTSGTDTQYF.

This rearrangement joins TRBV4-3 to TRBJ1-3, with 8 nucleotides matching TRBD1. Germline assignment: CDR1 LGHNA and CDR2 YSLEER. V shed 0 bases and J 2 bases; nucleotides not matched to a gene: 0. This CDR3 has 15 amino acids. The CDR3 DNA reads as TGCGCCAGCAGCCAAGAGACAGGGGCTGGAAACACCATATATTTT. This gives the protein CASSQETGAGNTIYF.

This clone was detected once. The chain joins TRBV15 to TRBJ1-1; D is ambiguous. The germline V and J ends were trimmed by 3 bases and 3 bases, with 14 bases remaining between them. The length of the CDR3 is 15 residues. CDR1 is LNHNV, CDR2 YYDKDF, per germline (reference sequence). The CDR3 DNA reads as TGTGCCACCAGCAGTCGATCAGAGAGGTACACTGAAGCTTTCTTT. This codes for CATSSRSERYTEAFF.